This T cell receptor beta chain was identified in a study of T cell clusters in autoimmune cytopenias (dated by TCRdb to between 2017 and 2020). Concerning the study at large: A mean age of roughly 51 years and a median age of roughly 59 years were recorded for the healthy donor controls, of whom about 55% of the roughly 45 were female. The median TRB sequencing depth was 50,000 to 60,000 reads per sample, and the median number of distinct TRB clonotypes was approximately 2,000 per sample. Alongside healthy, CLL and autoimmune hepatitis controls, autoimmune cytopenia patients had their peripheral blood TRB and IGH repertoires sequenced at active disease and again during treatment follow-up. For primary cytopenia, the controls were about two dozen age-matched healthy donors, and for secondary cytopenia, the controls were about 13 age-matched CLL patients. Autoimmune hepatitis repertoires were compared against fewer than 30 age- and sex-matched healthy donors. The goal of the study was to determine whether autoimmune cytopenia patients have a disease-specific immune repertoire signature that could serve as a blood-based biomarker.

A remark on this clonotype: What antigen it recognizes has not been identified.

For each sample, TRB amplification used around 260 ng of peripheral blood genomic DNA, equal to some 35,000 genome equivalents. TRB rearrangements were amplified by multiplex PCR following a touch-down protocol, with the TRB-A and TRB-B primer pools mixed in one tube. Illumina adapters and sample indices were added to the amplicons through two consecutive PCR reactions using Phusion HS II polymerase. After gel purification with the NucleoSpin Gel and PCR Clean-up kit, the amplicons were quantified by Qubit and checked for quality on an Agilent 2100 Bioanalyzer. Sequencing of the libraries was done on an Illumina MiSeq with paired-end, single-indexed, 600-cycle runs. Per the source publication's procedure: Alignment and assembly of TRB reads were performed with MiXCR version 2.1.12 and the default MiXCR reference library. A clone was defined by each unique CDR3 nucleotide sequence, and the analysis included only productive sequences supported by at least two reads. Repertoire diversity was assessed with alpha-parameterized diversity profiles (alpha 0 to 5), including the Shannon (alpha 1) and Simpson (alpha 2) indices, which were computed with an R script. The tcR package was used to compute combinatorial TRB VJ usage, and cohorts were compared on this usage by principal component analysis with ade4. GLIPH was used to cluster TCRbeta CDR3s in pairs of cohorts matched for age and read depth, and a Wilcoxon test was used to compare cluster frequencies. Reads reprocessed by TCRdb are summarized as one entry per CDR3 protein sequence, and DNA is absent. TCRdb's processing, not the authors' own work, is the source of the V and J calls. The table held for this sample gives approximately 13,000 distinct CDR3 sequences. The top ten clones comprise roughly a quarter of the sample.

General study outcomes and caveats: The TRB repertoire shifts, including less even repertoires in secondary cytopenia and CLL, mostly reflected lymphoma bias and not autoimmunity. The cluster-lack signature was not observed for secondary cytopenia versus CLL, as the signature was apparently masked by the dominant lymphoma-associated repertoire. A lack of physiological T cell clusters in primary autoimmune cytopenia patients was suggested by GLIPH, as 51 clusters were found to be exclusive to healthy donors versus 17 exclusive to patients. The T cell clusters were defined only in silico, and the functional role of the clusters was left to be validated experimentally. About 3.3-fold more exclusive TRB clusters were observed in healthy donors than in active autoimmune hepatitis patients, consistent with an autoimmunity-wide signature.

CDR1 and CDR2 are read off the germline V gene as SGHRS and YFSETQ. Taken from cysteine to phenylalanine, the CDR3 has 14 residues. The coding DNA is unavailable. The sample was also reused in another study, on T cell repertoires in aging, cancer and after chemotherapy. As that second study puts it: The donors fell into six age groups ranging from 30 or younger to 70 or older, and each group had at least three individuals. Control TCR repertoires from healthy donors were recorded across several months to years, and re-sampling revealed clear clonal overlap. The complete dataset included 8 million to 9.5 million TCR reads. Significantly lower blood TCR diversity and higher clonality were observed in untreated patients with hematological or solid cancers than in age-matched healthy donors. In healthy donors, the drop in TCR diversity with age came mainly from a loss of richness, whereas in cancer patients a loss of evenness also played a part. In both cancer cohorts, the median generation probability rose over the chemotherapy interval, which suggests that the repertoire was reconstituted through rebound thymic output. According to the authors, the repertoire data do not permit conclusions about immunological memory after chemotherapy. To look at immunoaging and at how T cells reconstitute after chemotherapy, the study profiled TCR beta repertoires in peripheral blood from both healthy donors and cancer patients. Alongside about 97 healthy donors serving as a reference group, the cohort included over 200 cancer patients, of whom approximately 94 had hematological cancers and 124 had solid cancers. MiXCR versions 2.12 and 3.0.5 were used to process the TRB sequences. The repertoire metrics were Shannon diversity, evenness, clonality (defined as one minus evenness), and alpha-parameterized diversity profiles covering alpha 0 to 5. The IGoR algorithm was used to calculate generation probabilities for clones in the paired samples taken before and after chemotherapy.

This TCR was sampled from a human donor in good health. The rearrangement joined TRBV5-1 to TRBJ2-1; absent DNA, TCRdb's TRBD1 call cannot be checked. Sequences were obtained from peripheral blood. The CDR3 sequence is CASFPGQGYNEQFF.